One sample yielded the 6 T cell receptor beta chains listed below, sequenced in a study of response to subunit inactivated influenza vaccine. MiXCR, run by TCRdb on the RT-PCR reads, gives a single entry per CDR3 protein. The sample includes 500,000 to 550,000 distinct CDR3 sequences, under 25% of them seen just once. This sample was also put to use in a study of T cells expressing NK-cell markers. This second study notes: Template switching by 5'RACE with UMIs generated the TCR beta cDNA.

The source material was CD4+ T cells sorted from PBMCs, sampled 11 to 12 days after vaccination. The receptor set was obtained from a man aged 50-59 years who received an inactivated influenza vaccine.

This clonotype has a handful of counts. In DNA form, the CDR3 reads TGCGCCAGCAGCCAAGAAGAGACGCTAGGCACCGGGGAGCTGTTTTTT. Protein: CASSQEETLGTGELFF. This sequence joins TRBV4-1 and TRBJ2-2; no definite D call. The CDR3 is 16 residues long. Trimming shortened V by 0 bases and J by 4 bases, and 12 bases separated the two germline ends. Germline values: CDR1 MGHRA, CDR2 YSYEKL.

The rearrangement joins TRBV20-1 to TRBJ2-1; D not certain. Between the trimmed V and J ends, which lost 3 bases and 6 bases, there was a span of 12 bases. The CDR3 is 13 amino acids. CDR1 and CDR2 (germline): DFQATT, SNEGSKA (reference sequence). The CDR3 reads CSASTGFLNEQFF. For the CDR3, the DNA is TGCAGTGCTAGTACCGGATTTCTCAATGAGCAGTTCTTC.

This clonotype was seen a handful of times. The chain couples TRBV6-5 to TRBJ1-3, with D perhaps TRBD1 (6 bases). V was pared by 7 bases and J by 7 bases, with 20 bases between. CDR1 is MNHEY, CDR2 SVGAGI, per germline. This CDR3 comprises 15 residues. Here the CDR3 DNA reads TGTGCCAGCATTAAACAGGGTCCCCGGGGGAACACCATATATTTT. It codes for CASIKQGPRGNTIYF.

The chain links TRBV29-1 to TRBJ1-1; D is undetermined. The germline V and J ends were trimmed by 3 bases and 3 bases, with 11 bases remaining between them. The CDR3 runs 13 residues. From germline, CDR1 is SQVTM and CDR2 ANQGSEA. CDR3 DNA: TGCAGCGTTGATGGGTGGCGGGACACTGAAGCTTTCTTT. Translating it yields CSVDGWRDTEAFF.

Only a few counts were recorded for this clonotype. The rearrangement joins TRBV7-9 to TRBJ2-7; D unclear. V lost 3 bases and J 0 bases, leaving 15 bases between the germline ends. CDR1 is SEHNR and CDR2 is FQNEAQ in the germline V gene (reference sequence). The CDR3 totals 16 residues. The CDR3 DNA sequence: TGTGCCAGCAGCTTGTCCGGGTCCCCTAGCTCCTACGAGCAGTACTTC. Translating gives CASSLSGSPSSYEQYF.

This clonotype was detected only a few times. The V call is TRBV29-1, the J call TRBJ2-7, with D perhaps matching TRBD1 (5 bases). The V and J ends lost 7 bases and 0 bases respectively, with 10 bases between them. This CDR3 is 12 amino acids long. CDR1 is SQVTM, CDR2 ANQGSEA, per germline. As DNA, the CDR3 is TGCAGCGGGGCGGACAACTCCTACGAGCAGTACTTC. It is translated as CSGADNSYEQYF.